The T cell receptor (beta chain) under discussion was sequenced for a study of graft-versus-host responses after intestinal transplantation. Study overall: Those transplanted obtained multivisceral, liver-intestinal, or isolated intestinal grafts. The recipients all started with anti-thymocyte globulin induction and then took tacrolimus and steroids for around three years.

Regarding this clone: The antigen is undetermined.

The CDR3 is 13 amino acids. Germline loops: CDR1 SEHNR, CDR2 FQNEAQ (reference sequence). Trimming removed 1 base from V and 9 bases from J, with 10 bases in between. Clones were read by immunoSEQ multiplex PCR, and TCRdb kept only the in-frame ones, dropping some. The sample has about 120,000 clones, approximately 95% seen once. General observations from the study: GvH clones appeared in recipient marrow, some first in ileum or blood.

The J gene is TRBJ2-1, the V gene TRBV7-9; tentatively, D is TRBD2 (5 bases). The sequence came from a human donor who received an intestinal transplant. This specimen was unstimulated CD8+ T cells sorted from spleen or lymph node cells, taken before intestinal transplant. CDR3 sequence: CASSLVLAGEQFF. The CDR3, as DNA: TGTGCCAGCAGCTTAGTCCTAGCAGGTGAGCAGTTCTTC.